Sequencing of this TCR beta chain was carried out in a study of blood T cells in healthy people across ages. Regarding the study as a whole: Any changes in expanded clonotypes were possibly confounded, as donor CMV status remained unknown. Unsorted PBMC input precluded a conclusive naive versus antigen-experienced comparison.

This CDR3 is built from 13 residues. Trimming took 6 bases from V and 2 from J, leaving 11 bases between them. Per the germline V gene, CDR1 is MNHEY and CDR2 is SVGAGI. This clonotype showed up just a few times. Its matching antigen is unknown. A second PCR of about 7 to 12 cycles used a sample-barcoded 5' primer and a J-beta primer mix. TCRdb re-called the 5' RACE reads with MiXCR, one entry per CDR3 protein. The profile shows roughly 700,000 distinct CDR3 sequences, 45% to 50% of them singletons. The specimen sequenced was blood. The rearrangement links TRBV6-5 to TRBJ2-7, with D perhaps TRBD1 (5 bases). The receptor's source is a woman in her sixties in good health. CDR3 DNA sequence: TGTGCCAGCAGAGGCCCAGGGACCTACGAGCAGTACTTC. Translated: CASRGPGTYEQYF.